This paragraph covers one TCR beta chain sequence. The sample originates from a study of T cell changes during pregnancy in multiple sclerosis. Sequencing used immunoSEQ multiplex PCR; TCRdb keeps in-frame clones, though not all of them. This table holds 45,000 to 60,000 clones, more than 75% found once. Trimming pared 3 bases from V and 7 bases from J, leaving 13 bases between. There are 14 residues in the CDR3. The germline V gene encodes CDR1 KGHSH and CDR2 LQKENI. The sequences come from CD8+ T cells from peripheral blood mononuclear cells, collected before pregnancy. This TCR derives from a female donor with multiple sclerosis, enrolled in a pregnancy study. V is TRBV18 and J is TRBJ1-5, with D possibly TRBD1 on 6 matching bases. The CDR3 loop reads CASSPGRGGQPQHF. The CDR3 bases are TGTGCCAGCTCACCGGGCAGGGGCGGGCAGCCCCAGCATTTT.